Listed below are T cell receptor beta chains from one sample, sequenced in a study of blood T cell repertoires in COVID-19. Generated by immunoSEQ multiplex PCR, the TCRdb table keeps only in-frame clones and is missing some. The data hold a few hundred thousand clones, with 70% to 85% observed a single time. Material for sequencing was PBMCs or T cells enriched from blood (not recorded which). The source of these receptors is a woman aged 55-69 years who had recovered from COVID-19. Both conserved end residues are part of each CDR3. A D gene is named only where the DNA matches it firmly. Some rows have no size entry. The others give once, few or many, or a class for an expanded clone.

j_gene	v_gene	abundance	d_gene	CDR3aa	CDR3nt
TRBJ2-1	TRBV15	NA	TRBD2	CATSRELAGAAAHNEQFF	TGTGCCACCAGCAGAGAACTAGCGGGGGCCGCGGCACACAATGAGCAGTTCTTC
TRBJ2-5	TRBV5-1	NA	NA	CASSLVMNRYQETQYF	TGCGCCAGCAGCTTGGTTATGAATCGGTACCAAGAGACCCAGTACTTC
TRBJ2-5	TRBV7-9	NA	TRBD2	CASSSGGHQETQYF	TGTGCCAGCAGCTCGGGGGGACACCAAGAGACCCAGTACTTC
TRBJ2-1	TRBV19	NA	TRBD2	CASSAGGGSYNEQFF	TGTGCCAGTAGTGCGGGCGGGGGCTCCTACAATGAGCAGTTCTTC
TRBJ2-7	TRBV27	NA	TRBD2	CASTLRGGRIYEQYF	TGTGCCAGCACCCTTCGCGGGGGGAGGATCTACGAGCAGTACTTC
TRBJ2-5	TRBV11-2	NA	TRBD2	CASSLDYETSDQETQYF	TGTGCCAGCAGCTTAGATTACGAGACTAGCGACCAAGAGACCCAGTACTTC
TRBJ2-5	TRBV3-1/TRBV3-2	NA	NA	CASSQDLSRGETQYF	TGTGCCAGCAGCCAAGACCTTTCCCGGGGGGAGACCCAGTACTTC
TRBJ2-1	TRBV20-1	once	TRBD1	CSASHRQGAINEQFF	TGCAGTGCTAGTCATAGACAGGGGGCGATCAATGAGCAGTTCTTC
TRBJ2-4	TRBV5-6	NA	TRBD1	CASSLGQGATKNIQYF	TGTGCCAGCAGCTTGGGACAGGGGGCGACCAAAAACATTCAGTACTTC
TRBJ1-5	TRBV19	NA	NA	CASSILSGTFGQPQHF	TGTGCCAGTAGTATTTTATCAGGGACTTTCGGTCAGCCCCAGCATTTT
TRBJ1-5	TRBV4-2	NA	NA	CASSQGTPLNQPQHF	TGTGCCAGCAGCCAAGGGACACCCCTCAATCAGCCCCAGCATTTT
TRBJ1-1	TRBV5-5	once	NA	CASSRSTVNTEAFF	TGTGCCAGCAGCCGAAGTACAGTGAACACTGAAGCTTTCTTT
TRBJ2-7	TRBV5-1	NA	TRBD2	CASSLRSGRAYEQYF	TGCGCCAGCAGCCTCCGGAGCGGGAGGGCGTACGAGCAGTACTTC
TRBJ2-2	TRBV7-2	NA	TRBD2	CASSATSGTNTGELFF	TGTGCCAGCAGCGCGACTAGCGGAACCAACACCGGGGAGCTGTTTTTT
TRBJ1-3	TRBV6-5	NA	TRBD1	CASSPGGAAGNTIYF	TGTGCCAGCAGCCCAGGGGGCGCGGCTGGAAACACCATATATTTT
TRBJ1-5	TRBV7-8	few	NA	CASSLVASNQPQHF	TGTGCCAGCAGCTTAGTAGCCTCCAATCAGCCCCAGCATTTT
TRBJ1-1	TRBV5-4	NA	TRBD1	CASSPRQGAAEAFF	TGTGCCAGCAGCCCCCGACAGGGGGCGGCTGAAGCTTTCTTT